Listed here are 29 T cell receptor beta chains from one sample, sequenced in a study of blood T cell repertoires in COVID-19. Produced via immunoSEQ multiplex PCR; TCRdb's table is partial and in-frame only. The repertoire holds approximately 76,000 clones, roughly 89% seen once, with 6.5% to 9.5% in the top ten. Sequenced input: peripheral blood. The source is a man aged 25-45 years with acute or convalescent COVID-19.

The chain is built from TRBV6-4 and TRBJ2-2; the D gene is possibly TRBD1 (5 bases). The germline V and J ends were trimmed by 2 bases and 3 bases, with 13 bases remaining between them. The CDR3 is 16 amino acids. CDR1 and CDR2 from the germline V gene are MRHNA and SNTAGT. CDR3 amino acids: CASSDQQEGDTGELFF. CDR3 nucleotide sequence: TGTGCCAGCAGTGACCAACAGGAAGGGGACACCGGGGAGCTGTTTTTT.

The gene calls are TRBV18 and TRBJ1-1; 8 bases are shared with TRBD1. The CDR3 length is 16 residues. CDR1 and CDR2 from the germline V gene are KGHSH and LQKENI. Trimming cost V 3 bases and J 3 bases; bases outside gene matches: 9. Written as DNA, the CDR3 is TGTGCCAGCTCACCTCTAGGACAGGGAGTTGACACTGAAGCTTTCTTT. Its translation is CASSPLGQGVDTEAFF.

V and J are TRBV4-1 and TRBJ1-2; 11 bases are a match to TRBD1. The CDR3 is 16 residues long. Losses at the gene ends were 1 base for V and 3 bases for J; bases not matched to a gene: 4. Germline V gene data show CDR1 as MGHRA and CDR2 as YSYEKL. The CDR3 protein is CASSQGRTGGYYGYTF. The CDR3 DNA reads TGCGCCAGCAGCCAAGGGAGGACAGGGGGCTACTATGGCTACACCTTC.

The J gene is TRBJ2-6, the V gene TRBV19; D uncertain. Germline V gives CDR1 LNHDA, CDR2 SQIVND (reference sequence). Trimming shortened V by 5 bases and J by 0 bases, and 14 bases separated the two germline ends. This CDR3 has 17 residues. CDR3 residues: CASSPRQSGSGANVLTF. The CDR3 region has the DNA TGTGCCAGTAGTCCCAGGCAGTCAGGCTCTGGGGCCAACGTCCTGACTTTC.

The CDR3 reads CASTWTGTHGYTF. In DNA form, the CDR3 reads TGTGCCAGCACTTGGACAGGAACCCATGGCTACACCTTC. V and J are TRBV12-3 or TRBV12-4 and TRBJ1-2, with 7 bases identical to TRBD1. Trimming took 7 bases from V and 6 from J; bases not matched to a gene: 8. The CDR3 loop spans 13 amino acids.

J is TRBJ2-2 and V is TRBV9; D is ambiguous. The V and J ends lost 5 bases and 5 bases respectively, with 10 bases between them. Germline loops: CDR1 SGDLS, CDR2 YYNGEE. This CDR3 spans 13 amino acids. The CDR3 is CASSATLTGELFF. The CDR3 coding sequence is TGTGCCAGCAGTGCCACATTGACCGGGGAGCTGTTTTTT.

J is TRBJ1-5 and V is TRBV1. TRBV1 is labeled a pseudogene. There are 17 residues in the CDR3. CDR3 nucleotides: TGCACCAGCAGCCAAGCGGGAAAGGATTATAGCAATCAGCCCCAGCATTTT. As protein: CTSSQAGKDYSNQPQHF.

The genes are TRBV28 and TRBJ2-4; TRBD1 agrees at 8 bases. Germline V lookup: CDR1 MDHEN, CDR2 SYDVKM. Germline trimming cut 6 bases from V and 9 bases from J; bases unmatched to any gene: 10. This CDR3 has 14 amino acids. This chain's CDR3 is CASRTGGSVSIQYF. For the CDR3, the DNA is TGTGCCAGCAGAACAGGGGGATCCGTTAGCATTCAGTACTTC.

In DNA form, the CDR3 reads TGTGCCAGCAGCTTCCTTAGCGGGAAGTTCGATGAGCAGTTCTTC. This gives the protein CASSFLSGKFDEQFF. The chain couples TRBV7-2 to TRBJ2-1; 8 bases agree with TRBD2. Germline CDR1 and CDR2: SGHTA and FQGNSA. The CDR3 runs 15 residues. After removal of 3 bases from V and 8 bases from J, the junction contained 9 bases not matched to a gene.

The gene calls are TRBV3-1 (or the pseudogene TRBV3-2) and TRBJ2-1; 13 nucleotides agree with TRBD2. Germline CDR1 and CDR2: LGHDT and YNNKEL (reference sequence). This CDR3 region has 17 residues. Losses at the gene ends were 4 bases for V and 9 bases for J; bases not matched to a gene: 12. Here the CDR3 DNA reads TGTGCCAGCAGCCCCCCTCGGACTAGCGGGAGAGCCACTGAGCAGTTCTTC. It yields the protein CASSPPRTSGRATEQFF.

The genes are TRBV6-5 and TRBJ2-7; D gene unclear. Germline values: CDR1 MNHEY, CDR2 SVGAGI. The CDR3 runs to 15 residues. V shed 4 bases and J shed 2 bases, with 15 bases lying between them. The DNA of the CDR3 is TGTGCCAGCAGTTCTCAACAACGATCTGCCTACGAGCAGTACTTC. It yields the protein CASSSQQRSAYEQYF.

J is TRBJ1-2 and V is TRBV19; 7 bases match TRBD1. The CDR3 spans 14 residues. Germline V gene lookup returns CDR1 LNHDA and CDR2 SQIVND (reference sequence). V lost 1 base, J lost 8 bases, and 7 bases stayed unmatched. In nucleotides, the CDR3 is TGTGCCAGTAGTATAGGAGTCACAGGGGAAGGCTACACCTTC. This gives the protein CASSIGVTGEGYTF.

The rearrangement links TRBV13 to TRBJ2-1; 7 positions match TRBD2. V lost 5 bases to trimming and J lost 6 bases; unmatched junction nucleotides: 7. The CDR3 is made up of 14 amino acids. CDR1 and CDR2 from the germline V gene are PRHDT and FYEKMQ (reference sequence). The CDR3 reads CASSGRLARNEQFF. The CDR3 region has the DNA TGTGCCAGCAGCGGGCGACTAGCTCGCAATGAGCAGTTCTTC.

CDR3 DNA: TGTGCCAGCAGCCAAGATCAGGTCCGCACAGATACGCAGTATTTT. It yields the protein CASSQDQVRTDTQYF. The chain employs TRBV4-2 and TRBJ2-3; D unclear. The germline gives CDR1 LGHNA, CDR2 YNFKEQ. This CDR3 comprises 15 residues. Trimming stripped 0 bases from V and 1 base from J, with 8 bases between.

The chain recombines TRBV29-1 with TRBJ2-7; 13 nucleotides agree with TRBD2. The V gene end was trimmed by 4 bases and the J gene end by 6 bases; junction bases not matched to a gene: 6. The CDR3 consists of 14 residues. Germline V CDR1 and CDR2: SQVTM, ANQGSEA. The CDR3 reads CSVGGTSGNSEQYF. The DNA for the CDR3 is TGCAGCGTTGGGGGGACTAGCGGGAACTCCGAGCAGTACTTC.

The rearrangement links TRBV27 to TRBJ1-6; no firm D call. This CDR3 is 14 amino acids long. Looked up from germline, CDR1 is MNHEY and CDR2 is SMNVEV (reference sequence). The V end was cut by 3 bases, the J end by 7 bases, with 10 bases between. The CDR3 coding sequence is TGTGCCAGCAGTTTCCCCGGTCGGAATTCACCCCTCCACTTT. This translates into CASSFPGRNSPLHF.

The table lists this clone with a few counts. The chain recombines TRBV5-1 with TRBJ1-3, with TRBD1 matching over 7 bases. The CDR3 covers 17 residues. The J segment lost 0 bases and the V segment lost 3 bases, leaving 9 bases of the junction unmatched. In germline, CDR1 is SGHRS, CDR2 YFSETQ. The CDR3 DNA is TGCGCCAGCAGCTCCTCCATAGGGACAGCCTCTGGAAACACCATATATTTT. It translates to CASSSSIGTASGNTIYF.

The V gene is TRBV7-2, the J gene TRBJ1-5; weak D call: TRBD1 (5 bases). Germline V lookup: CDR1 SGHTA, CDR2 FQGNSA. The CDR3 loop spans 15 amino acids. V lost 4 bases, J lost 5 bases, and 15 bases lay in between. Here the CDR3 reads CASSSRARDYQPQHF. CDR3 bases: TGTGCCAGCAGCTCCAGGGCCCGCGACTATCAGCCCCAGCATTTT.

This clone was detected only once. The genes are TRBV18 and TRBJ1-3; no clear D. V dropped 3 bases and J dropped 1 base, with 7 bases sitting between them. This CDR3 region has 14 residues. The germline CDR1 and CDR2 sequences are KGHSH and LQKENI. The CDR3: CASSPVESGNTIYF. The CDR3 DNA is TGTGCCAGCTCACCGGTAGAGTCTGGAAACACCATATATTTT.

The table lists this clone with a count of one. The gene calls are TRBV6-1 and TRBJ2-7; 10 bases match TRBD2. Germline V gene lookup returns CDR1 MNHNS and CDR2 SASEGT. The trim removed 0 bases at V and 6 bases at J, leaving 8 bases unmatched. The CDR3 extends over 16 amino acids. Written as DNA, the CDR3 is TGTGCCAGCAGTGAAGCACCTAGCGGGAGCTCTCGCGAGCAGTACTTC. Translating it yields CASSEAPSGSSREQYF.

V usage is TRBV6-5 and J usage is TRBJ2-7; D unresolved. Germline-derived CDR1 and CDR2 are MNHEY and SVGAGI. V was trimmed by 10 bases and J by 0 bases, leaving 7 bases between them. This CDR3 region has 11 residues. In DNA, the CDR3 is TGTGCCACTCACAACTCCTACGAGCAGTACTTC. This gives the protein CATHNSYEQYF.

The chain joins TRBV5-8 to TRBJ2-5, with D tentatively TRBD1 (6 bases). The CDR3 runs to 13 residues. Germline CDR1 and CDR2: SGHTS and YDEGEE. Trimming took 4 bases from V and 4 from J, leaving 11 bases between them. The CDR3 loop reads CASSTTGPETQYF. The CDR3 nucleotides are TGTGCCAGCAGCACGACAGGCCCAGAGACCCAGTACTTC.

The chain employs TRBV14 and TRBJ2-3; D not certain. CDR3 length: 14 residues. The germline V and J ends were trimmed by 5 bases and 0 bases, with 9 bases remaining between them. CDR1 is SGHDN and CDR2 is FVKESK in the germline V gene. In DNA, the CDR3 is TGTGCCAGCAGCGCCTTCGGTAGCACAGATACGCAGTATTTT. Protein: CASSAFGSTDTQYF.

CDR3: CASSLRRQSYTEAFF. The CDR3 region has the DNA TGTGCCAGCAGCTTGAGGAGACAGTCTTACACTGAAGCTTTCTTT. V is TRBV7-8 and J is TRBJ1-1; maybe TRBD1 (5 bases). Between the trimmed V and J ends, which lost 3 bases and 3 bases, there was a span of 14 bases. The CDR3 totals 15 residues. The germline gives CDR1 SGHVS, CDR2 FQNEAQ.

This clone was found a few times. V is TRBV28 and J is TRBJ1-6; a weak D match, TRBD1 (6 bases). The V gene's germline CDR1 is MDHEN and CDR2 SYDVKM. The CDR3 is 16 residues long. V lost 1 base and J 4 bases, leaving 11 bases between the germline ends. CDR3 in amino acids: CASSLSEDSYNSPLHF. The CDR3 DNA reads TGTGCCAGCAGTTTATCGGAGGACAGTTATAATTCACCCCTCCACTTT.

This rearrangement joins TRBV4-1 to TRBJ2-3, with TRBD2 matching 7 bases. The germline V gene has CDR1 MGHRA and CDR2 YSYEKL. The junction had 8 bases not matched to a gene; V was cut back by 3 bases and J by 2 bases. CDR3 size: 16 residues. Written as DNA, the CDR3 is TGCGCCAGCAGCCACCCTCCGGGACTACCCACAGATACGCAGTATTTT. It specifies CASSHPPGLPTDTQYF.

The chain couples TRBV2 to TRBJ1-6; 9 positions match TRBD1. The J segment lost 7 bases and the V segment lost 5 bases, leaving 3 bases of the junction unmatched. Germline lookup yields CDR1 SNHLY and CDR2 FYNNEI. The CDR3 extends over 14 amino acids. CDR3 sequence reads: CASSLGQGNSPLHF. In DNA, the CDR3 is TGTGCCAGCAGTCTGGGACAGGGAAATTCACCCCTCCACTTT.

The V and J genes are TRBV4-3 and TRBJ2-3; D is undetermined. Germline V lookup: CDR1 LGHNA, CDR2 YSLEER. The CDR3 contains 14 residues. V was clipped by 3 bases and J by 0 bases, with 7 bases between them. The CDR3 spells CASSQRYSTDTQYF. The CDR3 bases are TGCGCCAGCAGCCAGAGGTACAGCACAGATACGCAGTATTTT.

This rearrangement joins TRBV7-3 to TRBJ2-3, with 10 bases identical to TRBD2. Germline-derived CDR1 and CDR2 are SGHTA and FQGTGA. V gave up 2 bases and J gave up 7 bases; unmatched junction bases: 12. This CDR3 contains 17 residues. CDR3 loop: CASSLGTSGADGNTQYF. CDR3 DNA sequence: TGTGCCAGCAGCTTAGGTACTAGCGGGGCCGACGGGAATACGCAGTATTTT.